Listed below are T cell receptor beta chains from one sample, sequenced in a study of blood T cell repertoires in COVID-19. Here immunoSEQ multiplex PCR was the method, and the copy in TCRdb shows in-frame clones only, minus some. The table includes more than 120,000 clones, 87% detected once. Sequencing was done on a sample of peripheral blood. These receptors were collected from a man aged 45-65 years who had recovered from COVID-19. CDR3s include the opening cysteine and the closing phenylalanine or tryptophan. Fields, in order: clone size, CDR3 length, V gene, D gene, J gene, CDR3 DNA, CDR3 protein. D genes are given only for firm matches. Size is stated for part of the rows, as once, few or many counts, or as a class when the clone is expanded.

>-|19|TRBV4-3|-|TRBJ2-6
TGCGCCAGCAGCCAAGATCCCCCCAGGGGAAGCTCTGGGGCCAACGTCCTGACTTTC
CASSQDPPRGSSGANVLTF
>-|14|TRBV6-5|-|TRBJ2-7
TGTGCCAGCAGTTACGGGGCGGGACGCTACGAGCAGTACTTC
CASSYGAGRYEQYF
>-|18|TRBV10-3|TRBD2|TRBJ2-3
TGTGCCATCAGTGAGTCAGAACTAGCGGGGGGCCGCACAGATACGCAGTATTTT
CAISESELAGGRTDTQYF
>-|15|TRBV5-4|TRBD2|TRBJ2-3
TGTGCCAGCAGCTTGACGGGGGGGTACACAGATACGCAGTATTTT
CASSLTGGYTDTQYF
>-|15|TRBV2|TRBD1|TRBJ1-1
TGTGCCAGCAGGCGCGGGACAGGCATGAACACTGAAGCTTTCTTT
CASRRGTGMNTEAFF
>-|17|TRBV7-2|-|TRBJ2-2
TGTGCCAGCAGCTTAAGAGTGGCGCGGGGAAGCACCGGGGAGCTGTTTTTT
CASSLRVARGSTGELFF
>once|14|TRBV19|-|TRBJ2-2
TGTGCCAGGATGGGAGTTTCGAACACCGGGGAGCTGTTTTTT
CARMGVSNTGELFF
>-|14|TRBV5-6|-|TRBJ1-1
TGTGCCAGCAGCACCAAGGGGGGGACGGCTGAAGCTTTCTTT
CASSTKGGTAEAFF
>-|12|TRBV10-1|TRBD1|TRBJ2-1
TGCGCCAGCAGTGAAGGGGGCCGAGAGCAGTTCTTC
CASSEGGREQFF
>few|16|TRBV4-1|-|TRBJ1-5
TGCGCCAGCAGCCAAGGCCCCGGGGGGGTAGATCAGCCCCAGCATTTT
CASSQGPGGVDQPQHF
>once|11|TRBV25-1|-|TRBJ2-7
TGTGCCAGCAGTCTAGAATACGAGCAGTACTTC
CASSLEYEQYF
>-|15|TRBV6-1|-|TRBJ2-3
TGTGCCAGCAGTGAAATGGCGGGGGCCGTAGATACGCAGTATTTT
CASSEMAGAVDTQYF
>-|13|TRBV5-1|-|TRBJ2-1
TGCGCCAGCAGCGGTAACGGGGGAGGTGAGCAGTTCTTC
CASSGNGGGEQFF
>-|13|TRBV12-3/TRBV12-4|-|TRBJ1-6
TGTGCCAGCAGTTTACAGTATAATTCACCCCTCCACTTT
CASSLQYNSPLHF
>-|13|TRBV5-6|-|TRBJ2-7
TGTGCCAGCAGGACAGGCCTCACCTACGAGCAGTACTTC
CASRTGLTYEQYF
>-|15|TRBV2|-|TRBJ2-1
TGTGCCAGCTCGTCGGGAAGCCCTGAGTACAATGAGCAGTTCTTC
CASSSGSPEYNEQFF
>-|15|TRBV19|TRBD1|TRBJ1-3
TGTGCCAGCTCCCGGGACAGGGATCCTGGAAACACCATATATTTT
CASSRDRDPGNTIYF
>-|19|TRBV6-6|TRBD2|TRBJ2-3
TGTGCCAGCAGTCTGCGGAGACTAGCGGGGGGGCCTTTTGCAGATACCCAGTATTTT
CASSLRRLAGGPFADTQYF
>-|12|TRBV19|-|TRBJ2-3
-
CASSIFGQGSYF
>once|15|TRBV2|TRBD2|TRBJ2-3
TGTGCCGGACAACCGGGACTAGGACCGACAGATACGCAGTATTTT
CAGQPGLGPTDTQYF
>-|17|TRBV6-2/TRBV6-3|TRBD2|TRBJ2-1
TGTGCCAGCAGTTACTCGCGAGCGGGGCTCCCCTACAATGAGCAGTTCTTC
CASSYSRAGLPYNEQFF
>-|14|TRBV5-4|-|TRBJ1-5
TGTGCCAGCAGCTTGCAGGGGACCGATCAGCCCCAGCATTTT
CASSLQGTDQPQHF
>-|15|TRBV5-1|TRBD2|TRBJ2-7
TGCGCCAGCAGCTTGGAGCCGGGGGGAGCCTACGAGCAGTACTTC
CASSLEPGGAYEQYF
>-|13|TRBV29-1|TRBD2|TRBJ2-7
TGCAGCGCCCGCGGCGGGAGCCCCTACGAGCAGTACTTC
CSARGGSPYEQYF
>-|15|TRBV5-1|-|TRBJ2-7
TGCGCCAGCAGCTTGTATGGGTCGGGTACCTACGAGCAGTACTTC
CASSLYGSGTYEQYF
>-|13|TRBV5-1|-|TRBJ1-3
TGCGCCAGCAGCTCGGTTTCGGGAAACACCATATATTTT
CASSSVSGNTIYF
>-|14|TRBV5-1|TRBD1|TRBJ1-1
TGCGCCAGCAAACTAGACAGGGGCCGGACTGAAGCTTTCTTT
CASKLDRGRTEAFF
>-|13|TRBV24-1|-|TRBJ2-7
TGTGCCACCAGTGATTTGAGGGGCTCGGGGCAGTACTTC
CATSDLRGSGQYF
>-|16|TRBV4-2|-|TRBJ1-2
TGTGCCAGCAGCCAAGTAAGTCGGCCTGAAGAGGATGGCTACACCTTC
CASSQVSRPEEDGYTF
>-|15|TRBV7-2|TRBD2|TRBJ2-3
TGTGCCAGCACCCCTGGGGGGGAGACCACAGATACGCAGTATTTT
CASTPGGETTDTQYF
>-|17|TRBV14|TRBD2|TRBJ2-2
TGTGCCAGCAGACACCCGGGACTATATCCACACGAGGGGGAGCTGTTTTTT
CASRHPGLYPHEGELFF
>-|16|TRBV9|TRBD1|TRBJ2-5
TGTGCCAGCAGCTTTACACCGACAGGGGTACAGGAGACCCAGTACTTC
CASSFTPTGVQETQYF
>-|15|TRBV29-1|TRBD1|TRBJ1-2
TGCAGCGTTGAATTCACAGGGGTGGCTAACTATGGCTACACCTTC
CSVEFTGVANYGYTF
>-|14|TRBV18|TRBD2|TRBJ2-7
TGTGCCAGCTCAGTAGCGGGGGGAGGCTACGAGCAGTACTTC
CASSVAGGGYEQYF
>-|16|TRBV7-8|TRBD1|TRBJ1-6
TGTGCCAGCAGGCCCCATCCGACAGGGCATAATTCACCCCTCCACTTT
CASRPHPTGHNSPLHF
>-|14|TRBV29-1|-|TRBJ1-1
TGCAGCGTTGGGGCAAACAGGGCCGACACTGAAGCTTTCTTT
CSVGANRADTEAFF
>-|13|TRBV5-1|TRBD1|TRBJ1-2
TGCGCCAGCGGGCAGGGGGAAGTCTATGGCTACACCTTC
CASGQGEVYGYTF
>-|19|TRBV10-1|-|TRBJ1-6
TGCGCCAGCAGTGAGTCTGGTTCCACAGTTCGACCTCCTATCGAACCCCTCCACTTT
CASSESGSTVRPPIEPLHF
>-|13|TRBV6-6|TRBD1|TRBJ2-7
TGTGCCAGCAGGATACAGGGGGCAAGGGAGCAGTACTTC
CASRIQGAREQYF
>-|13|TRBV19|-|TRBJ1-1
TGTGCCAGTACAGATCGCAGGAACACTGAAGCTTTCTTT
CASTDRRNTEAFF
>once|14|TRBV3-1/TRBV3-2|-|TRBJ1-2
TGTGCCAGCAGCAACGGTTCTAGCTTCCATGGCTACACCTTC
CASSNGSSFHGYTF
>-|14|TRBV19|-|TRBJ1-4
TGTGCCAGTAGTAAAGGGGCGCGAGGTGAAAAACTGTTTTTT
CASSKGARGEKLFF
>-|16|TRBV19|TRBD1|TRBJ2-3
TGTGCCAGTAGCGACTGGACAGGCTCTAGCACAGATACGCAGTATTTT
CASSDWTGSSTDTQYF
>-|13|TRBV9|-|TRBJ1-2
TGTGCCAGCAGCGTAGGGGGAGGCTATGGCTACACCTTC
CASSVGGGYGYTF
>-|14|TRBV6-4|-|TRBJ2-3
TGTGCCAGCAGTGTCGACACAGGCTCAGATACGCAGTATTTT
CASSVDTGSDTQYF
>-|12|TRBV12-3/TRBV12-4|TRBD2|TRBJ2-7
TGTGCCAGCGGTCCCCGGGGGGAGGGGCAGTACTTC
CASGPRGEGQYF
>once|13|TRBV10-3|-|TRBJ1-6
TGTGCCATCAGTGACAGGGGATACTCACCCCTCCACTTT
CAISDRGYSPLHF
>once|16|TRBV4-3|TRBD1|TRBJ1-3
TGCGCCAGCAGCCAAGACTTCAGGGGGTCTGGAAACACCATATATTTT
CASSQDFRGSGNTIYF